The 21 T cell receptor beta chains below all came from one sample that was sequenced in a study of T-cell memory formation after mild COVID-19. TCRdb reprocessed the 5' RACE reads with MiXCR, giving one entry per CDR3 protein. The table shows 55,000 to 65,000 distinct CDR3 sequences, with roughly 9.5% occurring only once. The sequencing input was PBMCs or a T cell subset sorted from them (not recorded which). The receptors here all came from a man aged 18 to 35 who had mild COVID-19 (a few samples of this study predate the infection). Cell type and time point are not known.

This clonotype was detected only a few times. The chain has TRBV7-2 and TRBJ2-3, with 13 bases fitting TRBD2. The junction had 18 bases not matched to a gene; V was cut back by 2 bases and J by 1 base. Germline assignment: CDR1 SGHTA and CDR2 FQGNSA. The CDR3 runs 22 residues. The CDR3 DNA sequence: TGTGCCAGCAGCTTAAATGGAGGTTTGGGACTAGCGGGGTTGGAGGGCACAGATACGCAGTATTTT. Its protein product is CASSLNGGLGLAGLEGTDTQYF.

This clonotype was seen a few times. The chain employs TRBV9 and TRBJ1-1; D remains unclear. V shed 2 bases and J shed 1 base, with 12 bases lying between them. Germline lookup yields CDR1 SGDLS and CDR2 YYNGEE. The CDR3 spans 15 residues. CDR3 bases: TGTGCCAGCAGCGTTGATTCCATTTGGAACACTGAAGCTTTCTTT. Its translation is CASSVDSIWNTEAFF.

V gene TRBV7-9 combines with J gene TRBJ2-1; no definite D call. In germline, CDR1 is SEHNR, CDR2 FQNEAQ (reference sequence). This CDR3 has 11 amino acids. V gave up 3 bases and J gave up 9 bases, with 6 bases separating them. The CDR3 bases are TGTGCCAGCAGCTTTTTAGGTGAGCAGTTCTTC. This codes for CASSFLGEQFF.

The chain joins TRBV7-2 to TRBJ1-6; 7 nucleotides match TRBD1. Germline V gives CDR1 SGHTA, CDR2 FQGNSA. With 7 bases clipped from V and 8 bases from J, the junction kept 8 bases outside the gene matches. The CDR3 length is 14 residues. In DNA form, the CDR3 reads TGTGCCAGCACCCCGGCAACAGGGGATTCACCCCTCCACTTT. As protein: CASTPATGDSPLHF.

The chain employs TRBV7-3 and TRBJ2-5; D is undetermined. CDR3 size: 13 residues. Trimming cost V 5 bases and J 2 bases, with 9 bases left between them. Germline V gene sequence: CDR1 SGHTA, CDR2 FQGTGA. The CDR3 region is CASSKTGQETQYF. In DNA form, the CDR3 reads TGTGCCAGCAGCAAGACTGGACAAGAGACCCAGTACTTC.

This chain links TRBV24-1 with TRBJ1-2, with unresolved D. CDR1 and CDR2 from the germline V gene are KGHDR and SFDVKD. The CDR3 sequence is 12 residues long. V dropped 3 bases and J dropped 3 bases, with 4 bases sitting between them. CDR3 protein: CATSDEYYGYTF. The CDR3 nucleotides read TGTGCCACCAGTGATGAATACTATGGCTACACCTTC.

This clonotype was counted only a few times. The CDR3 sequence: CASSPRHDNSPLHF. CDR3 nucleotide sequence: TGTGCCAGCAGCCCAAGACATGATAATTCACCCCTCCACTTT. J is TRBJ1-6 and V is TRBV13; D gene uncertain. Germline CDR1 and CDR2: PRHDT and FYEKMQ (reference sequence). Trimming removed 5 bases at V and 5 bases at J, with 10 bases between. This CDR3 has 14 amino acids.

Only a few counts were recorded for this clonotype. The V call is TRBV5-1, the J call TRBJ2-2; D is possibly TRBD2 (5 bases). Germline CDR1 reads SGHRS; CDR2 reads YFSETQ. This CDR3 has 16 amino acids. V was shortened by 2 bases and J by 0 bases, with 11 bases between the two germline ends. CDR3 nucleotides: TGCGCCAGCAGCTTAGCGGTCCCCTCGAACACCGGGGAGCTGTTTTTT. It encodes CASSLAVPSNTGELFF.

This rearrangement joins TRBV19 to TRBJ2-5, with D perhaps given as TRBD1 or TRBD2 (5 bases each). This CDR3 has 14 residues. Germline CDR1 LNHDA, CDR2 SQIVND (reference sequence). V gave up 5 bases and J gave up 3 bases, with 13 bases separating them. For the CDR3, the DNA is TGTGCCAGTAGTCCTGGGACGTTCAAAGAGACCCAGTACTTC. Translating gives CASSPGTFKETQYF.

The table lists this clonotype with a few counts. The chain uses TRBV7-9 and TRBJ2-1, with 13 bases fitting TRBD2. The ends lost 5 bases at V and 6 bases at J; junction bases unmatched: 4. The germline V gene has CDR1 SEHNR and CDR2 FQNEAQ (reference sequence). CDR3 size: 15 residues. CDR3 sequence: CASSGLAGVPNEQFF. CDR3 DNA: TGTGCCAGCAGCGGACTAGCGGGGGTCCCCAATGAGCAGTTCTTC.

This clonotype was picked up many times. The chain has TRBV4-2 and TRBJ1-1; 8 bases are shared with TRBD1. Germline V gives CDR1 LGHNA, CDR2 YNFKEQ. This CDR3 contains 14 residues. V shed 5 bases, J shed 4 bases, and the junction held 6 bases outside the gene matches. The CDR3 spells CASSDRGAGTEAFF. The CDR3, as DNA: TGTGCCAGCAGCGACAGGGGAGCCGGCACTGAAGCTTTCTTT.

This clonotype was detected only a few times. V is TRBV7-2 and J is TRBJ2-5, with D tentatively TRBD1 (6 bases). The CDR3 has 13 residues. Germline-derived CDR1 and CDR2 are SGHTA and FQGNSA. Trimming stripped 3 bases from V and 2 bases from J, with 7 bases between. The chain's CDR3 is CASSFQGQETQYF. For the CDR3, the DNA is TGTGCCAGCAGCTTCCAGGGGCAAGAGACCCAGTACTTC. Looking up the rest from reference TRBV7-2 and TRBJ2-5 gives the full variable domain: GAGVSQSPSNKVTEKGKDVELRCDPISGHTALYWYRQSLGQGLEFLIYFQGNSAPDKSGLPSDRFSAERTGGSVSTLTIQRTQQEDSAVYLCASSFQGQETQYFGPGTRLLVL.

Sample share makes this clonotype medium-sized. The chain is built from TRBV20-1 and TRBJ2-3; possibly TRBD1 for D (5 bases). V was clipped by 2 bases and J by 3 bases, with 9 bases between them. The CDR3 runs 13 residues. Germline lookup yields CDR1 DFQATT and CDR2 SNEGSKA (reference sequence). The CDR3 is CSARLPGTDTQYF. The DNA of the CDR3 is TGCAGTGCTAGACTCCCAGGGACAGATACGCAGTATTTT.

CDR3 sequence: CASSPPRTDGYTF. The CDR3 DNA follows: TGTGCCAGCAGCCCCCCCCGCACCGATGGCTACACCTTC. The chain carries TRBV7-9 and TRBJ1-2, with no clear D. Trimming shortened V by 5 bases and J by 6 bases, and 13 bases separated the two germline ends. This CDR3 is 13 amino acids long. From germline, CDR1 is SEHNR and CDR2 FQNEAQ (reference sequence).

The chain links TRBV20-1 to TRBJ1-2, with 9 bases fitting TRBD1. This CDR3 comprises 14 residues. The trim removed 6 bases at V and 4 bases at J, leaving 9 bases unmatched. CDR1 is DFQATT and CDR2 is SNEGSKA in the germline V gene (reference sequence). The CDR3 region is CSAPETGGGYGYTF. CDR3 bases: TGCAGTGCCCCCGAGACAGGGGGGGGCTATGGCTACACCTTC.

The chain links TRBV19 to TRBJ1-1; 9 nucleotides agree with TRBD1. With 6 bases clipped from V and 5 bases from J, the junction kept 7 bases outside the gene matches. The CDR3 is made up of 14 amino acids. From germline, CDR1 is LNHDA and CDR2 SQIVND (reference sequence). The CDR3 spells CASRRTGERTEAFF. CDR3 DNA sequence: TGTGCCAGTAGACGGACAGGGGAAAGGACTGAAGCTTTCTTT.

This clonotype was seen ten or more times. The genes are TRBV20-1 and TRBJ2-3; 8 bases are shared with TRBD2. The germline V gene encodes CDR1 DFQATT and CDR2 SNEGSKA (reference sequence). The V gene end was trimmed by 6 bases and the J gene end by 2 bases; junction bases not matched to a gene: 10. The CDR3 runs 15 residues. CDR3 sequence reads: CSAATSGPFTDTQYF. CDR3 DNA sequence: TGCAGTGCCGCTACTAGCGGACCTTTCACAGATACGCAGTATTTT.

The V gene is TRBV7-6, the J gene TRBJ1-2; a possible D gene is TRBD1 (5 bases). The CDR3 runs 15 residues. Germline CDR1 reads SGHVS; CDR2 reads FNYEAQ. V gave up 5 bases and J gave up 1 base, with 14 bases separating them. DNA for the CDR3: TGTGCCAGCAGCCCCTCGGGGGGGATTAACTATGGCTACACCTTC. It specifies CASSPSGGINYGYTF.

This clonotype has a handful of counts. The chain is built from TRBV4-2 and TRBJ2-1; TRBD2 matches at 7 bases. After removal of 1 base from V and 4 bases from J, the junction contained 4 bases not matched to a gene. CDR1 and CDR2 (germline): LGHNA, YNFKEQ. CDR3 length: 15 residues. The CDR3 spells CASSQVLAAYNEQFF. The CDR3 DNA sequence: TGTGCCAGCAGCCAAGTCCTAGCGGCGTACAATGAGCAGTTCTTC.

The V call is TRBV15, the J call TRBJ2-5, with D uncertain. Trimming cost V 8 bases and J 5 bases, with 9 bases left between them. CDR1 is LNHNV and CDR2 is YYDKDF in the germline V gene (reference sequence). The CDR3 covers 11 residues. The CDR3 is CATQVKETQYF. As DNA, the CDR3 is TGTGCCACCCAAGTAAAGGAGACCCAGTACTTC.

This clonotype has a handful of counts. The chain couples TRBV5-4 to TRBJ2-5; D could derive from TRBD1 or TRBD2 (5 bases each). Trimming stripped 10 bases from V and 1 base from J, with 20 bases between. This CDR3 has 15 amino acids. Looked up from germline, CDR1 is SGHNT and CDR2 is YYREEE (reference sequence). The CDR3 spells CAGAPSGSPQETQYF. CDR3 nucleotide sequence: TGTGCCGGGGCCCCCTCAGGGAGTCCCCAAGAGACCCAGTACTTC.